The rows below give T cell receptor beta chains drawn from one sample of a study of blood T cell repertoires in COVID-19. Clones were read by immunoSEQ multiplex PCR, and TCRdb kept only the in-frame ones, dropping some. The table shows more than 250,000 clones, with roughly 85% occurring only once. Sequencing input: PBMCs or T cells enriched from blood (not recorded which). The source of these receptors is a young man who had recovered from COVID-19. Each CDR3 is given with its conserved first and last residue.

J gene: TRBJ1-2
V gene: TRBV4-2
CDR3 protein: CASSRNKDKRGGYTF

J gene: TRBJ2-3
V gene: TRBV11-1
CDR3 protein: CASSPRRGYTDTQYF

J gene: TRBJ2-1
V gene: TRBV5-1
CDR3 protein: CASSYKRTGGYYNEQFF

J gene: TRBJ2-1
V gene: TRBV24-1
CDR3 protein: CATSDPDRYNEQFF

J gene: TRBJ1-5
V gene: TRBV12-3/TRBV12-4
CDR3 protein: CASSLAENQPQHF

J gene: TRBJ2-2
V gene: TRBV27
CDR3 protein: CASSSWPGTGELFF

J gene: TRBJ1-3
V gene: TRBV5-5
CDR3 protein: CASSLTRNTIYF

J gene: TRBJ2-7
V gene: TRBV5-4
CDR3 protein: CASSATGEHYYEQYF

J gene: TRBJ2-1
V gene: TRBV5-4
CDR3 protein: CASSREGQGYNEQFF

J gene: TRBJ2-3
V gene: TRBV7-3
CDR3 protein: CASSLTPSGEDTQYF

J gene: TRBJ2-7
V gene: TRBV14
CDR3 protein: CASSPRLGTYEQYF

J gene: TRBJ1-1
V gene: TRBV5-1
CDR3 protein: CASSLADSNTEAFF

J gene: TRBJ2-2
V gene: TRBV27
CDR3 protein: CASSLSIKGGAVGELFF

J gene: TRBJ2-1
V gene: TRBV5-4
CDR3 protein: CASRRLAGGASNEQFF

J gene: TRBJ2-1
V gene: TRBV28
CDR3 protein: CAKDYWRGAGNEQFF

J gene: TRBJ2-3
V gene: TRBV7-9
CDR3 protein: CASTLGTGGIDTQYF